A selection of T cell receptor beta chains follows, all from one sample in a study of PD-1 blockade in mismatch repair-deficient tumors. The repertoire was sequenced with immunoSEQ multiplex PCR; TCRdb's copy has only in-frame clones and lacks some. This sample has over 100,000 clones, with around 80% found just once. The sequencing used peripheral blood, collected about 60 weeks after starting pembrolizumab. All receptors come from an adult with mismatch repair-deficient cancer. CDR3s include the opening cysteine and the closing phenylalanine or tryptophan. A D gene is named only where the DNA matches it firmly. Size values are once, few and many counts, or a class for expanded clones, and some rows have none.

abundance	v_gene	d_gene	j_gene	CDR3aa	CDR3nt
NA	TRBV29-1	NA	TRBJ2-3	CSVVGRRGTDTQYF	TGCAGCGTTGTGGGCAGGCGGGGCACAGATACGCAGTATTTT
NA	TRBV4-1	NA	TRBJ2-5	CASSLQGRGETQYF	TGCGCCAGCAGTCTCCAGGGGCGCGGCGAGACCCAGTACTTC
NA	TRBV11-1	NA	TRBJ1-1	CASSSDSLIMNTEAFF	TGTGCCAGCAGCTCGGACAGTTTGATTATGAACACTGAAGCTTTCTTT
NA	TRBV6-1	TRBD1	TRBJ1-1	CASSPGTAEAFF	TGTGCCAGCAGTCCAGGGACAGCAGAAGCTTTCTTT
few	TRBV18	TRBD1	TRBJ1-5	CASSADRNQPQHF	TGTGCCAGCTCAGCGGACAGGAATCAGCCCCAGCATTTT
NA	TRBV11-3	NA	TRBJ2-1	CASSLGSSREQFF	TGTGCCAGCAGCTTAGGGAGCTCTAGAGAGCAGTTCTTC
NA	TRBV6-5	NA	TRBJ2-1	CASSGILSYNEQFF	TGTGCCAGCAGTGGGATTCTAAGTTACAATGAGCAGTTCTTC
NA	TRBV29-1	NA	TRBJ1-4	CSVQGEKLFF	TGCAGCGTTCAGGGTGAAAAACTGTTTTTT
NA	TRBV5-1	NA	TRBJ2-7	CASSFREAAYEQYF	TGCGCCAGCAGCTTCAGGGAAGCCGCCTACGAGCAGTACTTC
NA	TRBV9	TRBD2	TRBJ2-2	CASSPRGASGMGELFF	TGTGCCAGCAGCCCCCGGGGGGCTAGCGGGATGGGGGAGCTGTTTTTT
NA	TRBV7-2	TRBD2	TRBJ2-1	CASSPRTSGRAGEQFF	TGTGCCAGCAGCCCCCGGACTAGCGGGAGGGCCGGTGAGCAGTTCTTC
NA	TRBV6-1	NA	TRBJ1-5	CASSDGFTGQPQHF	TGTGCCAGCAGTGACGGGTTTACGGGGCAGCCCCAGCATTTT
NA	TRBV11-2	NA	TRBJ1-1	CASSGDSHTEAFF	TGTGCCAGCAGCGGAGACAGCCACACTGAAGCTTTCTTT
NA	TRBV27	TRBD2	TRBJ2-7	CASSRTSGRFSYEQYF	TGTGCCAGCAGTCGGACTAGCGGGAGGTTCTCCTACGAGCAGTACTTC
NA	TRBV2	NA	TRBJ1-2	CASRGDTGGYTF	TGTGCCAGCAGGGGGGATACCGGTGGCTACACCTTC
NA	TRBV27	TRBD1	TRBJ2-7	CASSRSGTAYEQYF	TGTGCCAGCAGTCGCTCCGGGACAGCCTACGAGCAGTACTTC
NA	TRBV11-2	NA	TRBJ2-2	CASSADSNTGELFF	TGTGCCAGCAGCGCTGACAGCAACACCGGGGAGCTGTTTTTT
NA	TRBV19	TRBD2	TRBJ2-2	CASSFPSGHLTGELFF	TGTGCCAGTAGTTTCCCTAGCGGTCATCTCACCGGGGAGCTGTTTTTT
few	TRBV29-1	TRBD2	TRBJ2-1	CSSRGRDYNEQFF	TGCAGCTCCCGAGGGAGGGATTACAATGAGCAGTTCTTC
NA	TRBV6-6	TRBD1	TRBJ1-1	CASSPRVGTGNTEAFF	TGTGCCAGCAGCCCCAGGGTGGGGACAGGGAACACTGAAGCTTTCTTT
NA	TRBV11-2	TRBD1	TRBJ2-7	CASSFGTGIEQYF	TGTGCCAGCAGCTTCGGGACAGGGATCGAGCAGTACTTC
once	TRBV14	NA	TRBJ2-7	CASSQYRDGLEQYF	TGTGCCAGCAGCCAGTACAGGGACGGGCTGGAGCAGTACTTC
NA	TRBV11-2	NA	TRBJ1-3	CASSLGVAPGNTIYF	TGTGCCAGCAGCTTAGGTGTGGCTCCTGGAAACACCATATATTTT
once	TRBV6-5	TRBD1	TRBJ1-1	CASRVQGPNTEAFF	TGTGCCAGCAGAGTACAGGGGCCGAACACTGAAGCTTTCTTT
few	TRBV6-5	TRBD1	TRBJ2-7	CASSYGTGLGEQYF	TGTGCCAGCAGTTACGGGACAGGGCTTGGTGAGCAGTACTTC
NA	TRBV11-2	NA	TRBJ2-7	CASSLVTYYEQYF	TGTGCCAGCAGCTTAGTCACCTACTACGAGCAGTACTTC
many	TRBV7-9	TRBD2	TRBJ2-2	CASSPRENSGSAGELFF	TGTGCCAGCAGCCCCCGGGAGAATAGCGGGAGCGCCGGGGAGCTGTTTTTT
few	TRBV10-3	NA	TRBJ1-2	CAISESVGYGYTF	TGTGCCATCAGTGAGTCTGTAGGCTATGGCTACACCTTC
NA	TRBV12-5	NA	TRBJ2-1	CASGLTQRRASYNEQFF	TGTGCTAGTGGTTTGACGCAACGACGGGCCTCCTACAATGAGCAGTTCTTC
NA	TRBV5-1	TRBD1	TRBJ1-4	CASRNTGATNEKLFF	TGCGCCAGCAGAAATACAGGGGCAACTAATGAAAAACTGTTTTTT
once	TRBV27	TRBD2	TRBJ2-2	CASSLTSSGNTGELFF	TGTGCCAGCAGTTTAACTTCTAGCGGGAACACCGGGGAGCTGTTTTTT
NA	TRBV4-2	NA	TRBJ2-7	CASSGRLTADEQYF	TGTGCCAGCAGCGGAAGATTGACCGCGGACGAGCAGTACTTC
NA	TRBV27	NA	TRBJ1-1	CASSLTGMNTEAFF	TGTGCCAGCAGTTTAACAGGGATGAACACTGAAGCTTTCTTT
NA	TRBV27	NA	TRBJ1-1	CASSLKGHTEAFF	TGTGCCAGCAGTTTAAAGGGGCACACTGAAGCTTTCTTT
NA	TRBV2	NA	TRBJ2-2	CASIATAGELFF	TGTGCCAGCATCGCCACAGCCGGGGAGCTGTTTTTT
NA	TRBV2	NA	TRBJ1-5	CASSMSRGVNQPQHF	TGTGCCAGCTCTATGAGCAGGGGCGTTAATCAGCCCCAGCATTTT
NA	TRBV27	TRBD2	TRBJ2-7	CASTSRLAGIREQYF	TGTGCCAGCACCTCTCGGCTAGCGGGAATCCGCGAGCAGTACTTC
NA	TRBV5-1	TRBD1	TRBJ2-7	CASSFSHGQGLRYEQYF	TGCGCCAGCAGCTTCTCTCATGGACAGGGTTTACGCTACGAGCAGTACTTC
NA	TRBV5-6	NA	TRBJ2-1	CASSVPGLFFEQFF	TGTGCCAGCAGCGTCCCGGGCCTCTTCTTTGAGCAGTTCTTC
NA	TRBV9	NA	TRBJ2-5	CASSVGTSREETQYF	TGTGCCAGCAGCGTAGGAACTAGCCGAGAAGAGACCCAGTACTTC
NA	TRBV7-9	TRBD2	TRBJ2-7	CASSWPGGVQYF	TGTGCCAGCAGCTGGCCGGGGGGAGTTCAGTACTTC
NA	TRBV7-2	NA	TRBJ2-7	CASSLAGRSYEQYF	TGTGCCAGCAGCCTTGCGGGAAGATCCTACGAGCAGTACTTC
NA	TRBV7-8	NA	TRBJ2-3	CASSRGGGSTDTQYF	TGTGCCAGCAGCCGAGGGGGTGGAAGCACAGATACGCAGTATTTT